This entry lists 13 T cell receptor beta chains sequenced from one sample in a study of human T cells and chemical hapten exposure. This sample's time point: patch test 2, 6 weeks after DPC sensitization. As for treatment: therapeutic diphenylcyclopropenone sensitization with weekly scalp DPC. Via MiXCR, TCRdb re-called the RACE reads, giving one row per CDR3 protein. The repertoire consists of 85,000 or so distinct CDR3 sequences, with 9.5% to 13% occurring once and the leading ten covering about 1.6%. Specimen: whole blood, collected in connection with sensitization to the hapten diphenylcyclopropenone (DPC). The source of these receptors is a man in his late teens or twenties with alopecia areata. Some clones in this sample may be carry-over from other donors' samples.

In its sample, this clonotype was seen a few times. The gene calls are TRBV29-1 and TRBJ1-1, with a possible D match to TRBD1 (5 bases). V lost 5 bases and J 1 base, leaving 8 bases between the germline ends. The germline V gene has CDR1 SQVTM and CDR2 ANQGSEA. The CDR3 totals 12 residues. The CDR3: CSVQGRNTEAFF. CDR3 bases: TGCAGCGTTCAGGGACGGAACACTGAAGCTTTCTTT.

The sample holds a few counts of this clonotype. V gene TRBV11-2 combines with J gene TRBJ2-7, with D possibly being TRBD1 (6 bases). This CDR3 contains 15 residues. V was cut by 6 bases and J by 2 bases, with 17 bases left in between. Germline V gene data show CDR1 as SGHAT and CDR2 as FQNNGV. The CDR3: CASSSVRGQTYEQYF. For the CDR3, the DNA is TGTGCCAGCAGTAGCGTCCGCGGACAGACCTACGAGCAGTACTTC.

The chain carries TRBV6-1 and TRBJ2-5; D not resolved. Germline CDR1 reads MNHNS; CDR2 reads SASEGT. Between the trimmed V and J ends, which lost 1 base and 5 bases, there was a span of 14 bases. The CDR3 consists of 15 residues. The CDR3 DNA is TGTGCCAGCAGTGAAGGGTGGGGAAGTGCGGAGACCCAGTACTTC. Translating gives CASSEGWGSAETQYF.

In its sample, this clonotype was seen many times. V usage is TRBV7-6 and J usage is TRBJ1-2; 11 bases match TRBD1. V shed 5 bases, J shed 5 bases, and the junction held 13 bases outside the gene matches. There are 17 residues in the CDR3. CDR1 SGHVS and CDR2 FNYEAQ come from the germline V gene. CDR3: CASSPGTGGSPLYGYTF. The CDR3 nucleotides read TGTGCCAGCAGCCCCGGGACAGGGGGTTCCCCCCTATATGGCTACACCTTC.

The table lists this clonotype with a count of one. This chain links TRBV20-1 with TRBJ2-3; D remains ambiguous. V was pared by 1 base and J by 5 bases, with 16 bases between. In germline, CDR1 is DFQATT, CDR2 SNEGSKA (reference sequence). There are 15 residues in the CDR3. CDR3 sequence: CSARAPQLLGDTQYF. As DNA, the CDR3 is TGCAGTGCTAGAGCCCCCCAGCTTTTGGGAGATACGCAGTATTTT.

This clonotype has at least ten counts. The chain carries TRBV29-1 and TRBJ2-7; TRBD1 aligns across 11 bases. V trimming: 4 bases; J trimming: 4 bases; junction bases outside the gene matches: 6. CDR1 is SQVTM and CDR2 is ANQGSEA in the germline V gene. The CDR3 is 14 residues long. The CDR3: CSVARDRGTYEQYF. The CDR3 region has the DNA TGCAGCGTTGCCCGGGACAGGGGGACTTACGAGCAGTACTTC.

For the CDR3, the DNA is TGTGCCAGCAGTTTAGCAGGAACTAATGAAAAACTGTTTTTT. Its translation: CASSLAGTNEKLFF. The V call is TRBV28, the J call TRBJ1-4; D remains unclear. The CDR3 has 14 amino acids. Trimming cost V 2 bases and J 1 base, with 5 bases left between them. The germline V gene has CDR1 MDHEN and CDR2 SYDVKM.

The chain recombines TRBV12-3 or TRBV12-4 with TRBJ2-2, with unresolved D. V was shortened by 4 bases and J by 6 bases, with 12 bases between the two germline ends. The CDR3 has 14 amino acids. CDR3 in amino acids: CASSYMVSAGELFF. Written as DNA, the CDR3 is TGTGCCAGCAGTTATATGGTCTCTGCCGGGGAGCTGTTTTTT.

This clonotype showed up just a few times. The rearrangement uses TRBV28 and TRBJ2-7, with D tentatively TRBD1 (5 bases). The CDR3 is 14 residues long. The germline V gene encodes CDR1 MDHEN and CDR2 SYDVKM. The V gene lost 1 base and the J gene lost 4 bases, with 11 bases spanning the gap. This CDR3 is CASSLLWTTYEQYF. The CDR3, as DNA: TGTGCCAGCAGTTTATTGTGGACAACGTACGAGCAGTACTTC.

The table lists this clonotype with a few counts. This sequence joins TRBV7-3 and TRBJ2-5; D not resolved. Germline values: CDR1 SGHTA, CDR2 FQGTGA. Trimming cost V 2 bases and J 5 bases, with 9 bases left between them. The CDR3 has 13 amino acids. The CDR3 DNA follows: TGTGCCAGCAGCTTATTTCGGTTGGAGACCCAGTACTTC. Amino acids: CASSLFRLETQYF.

This chain links TRBV7-2 with TRBJ2-1, with D possibly TRBD1 on 6 matching bases. Germline loops: CDR1 SGHTA, CDR2 FQGNSA. V was clipped by 5 bases and J by 0 bases, with 14 bases between them. The CDR3 has 16 amino acids. CDR3 amino acids: CASSPGARGSYNEQFF. CDR3 coding DNA: TGTGCCAGCAGCCCCGGGGCCAGGGGCTCCTACAATGAGCAGTTCTTC.

This clonotype was counted between two and nine times. V is TRBV5-6 and J is TRBJ2-7; D gene ambiguous. V was clipped by 1 base and J by 4 bases, with 9 bases between them. The CDR3 is made up of 13 amino acids. Germline V gives CDR1 SGHDT, CDR2 YYEEEE. CDR3 nucleotides: TGTGCCAGCAGCTTGCCAGGCGGATACGAGCAGTACGTC. Its translation: CASSLPGGYEQYV.

A few counts support this clonotype. V usage is TRBV20-1 and J usage is TRBJ2-2; tentative D call: TRBD2 (6 bases). V was trimmed by 0 bases and J by 2 bases, leaving 10 bases between them. This CDR3 contains 15 residues. Germline CDR1 and CDR2: DFQATT and SNEGSKA (reference sequence). DNA for the CDR3: TGCAGTGCTAGAGAGGCGGGGACTAACACCGGGGAGCTGTTTTTT. Translated, it gives CSAREAGTNTGELFF.